This T cell receptor beta chain emerged from a study of CD8+ T cells in alopecia areata. The V end was cut by 5 bases, the J end by 1 base, with 12 bases between. This CDR3 is built from 15 residues. The germline gives CDR1 MGHRA, CDR2 YSYEKL. Collected material from alopecia areata patients comprised lesional scalp punch biopsies and peripheral blood. After isolation, RNA underwent reverse transcription to generate cDNA as the sequencing template. The method was immunoSEQ multiplex PCR; TCRdb's version includes in-frame clones alone and lacks a portion of them. The top ten clones hold about 15% of a sample with 150,000 or so clones, about 89% of them seen once. About this clone itself: Its antigen remains unknown.

General study findings and limits: Higher clonality than in normal scalp was seen in lesional scalp, especially alopecia totalis/universalis. Tissue-resident alphabeta T cells belonging to normal skin likewise get sequenced within scalp specimens.

The starting material was CD8+ T cells sorted from blood, obtained at week 0. The sequence came from a human donor with alopecia areata. The chain has TRBV4-1 and TRBJ2-1, with D uncertain. DNA for the CDR3: TGCGCCAGCAGCGCCGAACCCGCGTCCTACAATGAGCAGTTCTTC. It codes for CASSAEPASYNEQFF.